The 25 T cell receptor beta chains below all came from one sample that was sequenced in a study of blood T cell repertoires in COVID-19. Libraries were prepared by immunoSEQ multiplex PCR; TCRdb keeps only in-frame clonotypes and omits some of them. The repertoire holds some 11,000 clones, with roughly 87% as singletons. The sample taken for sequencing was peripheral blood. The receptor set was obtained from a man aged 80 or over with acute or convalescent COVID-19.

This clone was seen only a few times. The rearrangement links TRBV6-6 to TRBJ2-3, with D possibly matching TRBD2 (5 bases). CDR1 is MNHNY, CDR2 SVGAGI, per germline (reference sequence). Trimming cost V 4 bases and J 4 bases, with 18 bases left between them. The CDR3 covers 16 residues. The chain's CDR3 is CASSSTTNNQADTQYF. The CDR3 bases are TGTGCCAGCAGTTCCACGACTAACAATCAGGCAGATACGCAGTATTTT.

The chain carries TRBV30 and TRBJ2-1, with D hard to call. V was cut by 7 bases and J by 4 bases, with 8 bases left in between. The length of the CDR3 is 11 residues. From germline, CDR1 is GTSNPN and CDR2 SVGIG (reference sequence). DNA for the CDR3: TGTGCCTATATCTCTTACAATGAGCAGTTCTTC. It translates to CAYISYNEQFF.

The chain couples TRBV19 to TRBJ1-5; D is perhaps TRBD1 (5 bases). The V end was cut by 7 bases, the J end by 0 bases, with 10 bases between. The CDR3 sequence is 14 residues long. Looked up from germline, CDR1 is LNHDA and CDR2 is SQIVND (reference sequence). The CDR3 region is CASTLGGSNQPQHF. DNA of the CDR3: TGTGCCAGTACCTTGGGGGGTAGCAATCAGCCCCAGCATTTT.

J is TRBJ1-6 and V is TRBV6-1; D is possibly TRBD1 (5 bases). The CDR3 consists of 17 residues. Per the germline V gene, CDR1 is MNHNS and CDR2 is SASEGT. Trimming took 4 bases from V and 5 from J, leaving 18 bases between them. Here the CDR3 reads CASSVLKAGRNNSPLHF. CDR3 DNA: TGTGCCAGCAGTGTTTTAAAGGCAGGGCGAAATAATTCACCCCTCCACTTT.

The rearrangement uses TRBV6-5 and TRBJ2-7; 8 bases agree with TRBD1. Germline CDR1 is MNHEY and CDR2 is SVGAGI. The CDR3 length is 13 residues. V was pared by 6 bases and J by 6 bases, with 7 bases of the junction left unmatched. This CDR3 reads CASREGQVSEQYF. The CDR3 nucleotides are TGTGCCAGCAGAGAGGGACAGGTCTCCGAGCAGTACTTC.

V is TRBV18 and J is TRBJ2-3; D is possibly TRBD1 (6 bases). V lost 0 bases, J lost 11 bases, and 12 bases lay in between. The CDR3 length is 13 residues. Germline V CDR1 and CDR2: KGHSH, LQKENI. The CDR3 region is CASSPPTGDKQYF. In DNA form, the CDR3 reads TGTGCCAGCTCACCACCGACTGGGGACAAGCAGTATTTT.

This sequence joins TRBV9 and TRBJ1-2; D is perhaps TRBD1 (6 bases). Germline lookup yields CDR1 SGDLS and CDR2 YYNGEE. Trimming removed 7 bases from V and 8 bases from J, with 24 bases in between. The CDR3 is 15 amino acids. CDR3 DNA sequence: TGTGCCAGCTCTCCGCAGGGGAACAATCTTGGGGGCTACACCTTC. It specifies CASSPQGNNLGGYTF.

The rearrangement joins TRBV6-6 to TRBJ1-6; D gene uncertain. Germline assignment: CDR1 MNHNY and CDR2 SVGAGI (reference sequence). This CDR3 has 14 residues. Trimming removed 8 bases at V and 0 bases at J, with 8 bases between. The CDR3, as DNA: TGTGCCAGCTTCGAGAGCTCCTATAATTCACCCCTCCACTTT. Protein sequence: CASFESSYNSPLHF.

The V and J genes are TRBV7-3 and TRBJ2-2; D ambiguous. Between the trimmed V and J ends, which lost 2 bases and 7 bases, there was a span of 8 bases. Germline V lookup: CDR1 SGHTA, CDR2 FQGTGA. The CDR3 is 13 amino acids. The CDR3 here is CASSLFHGGELFF. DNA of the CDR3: TGTGCCAGCAGCTTATTTCACGGCGGGGAGCTGTTTTTT.

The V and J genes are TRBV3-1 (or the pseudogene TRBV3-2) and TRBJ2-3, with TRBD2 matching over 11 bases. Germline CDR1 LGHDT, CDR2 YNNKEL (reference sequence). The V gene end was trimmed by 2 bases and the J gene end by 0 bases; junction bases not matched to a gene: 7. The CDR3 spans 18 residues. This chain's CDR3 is CASSQLPTSGVSTDTQYF. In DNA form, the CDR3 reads TGTGCCAGCAGCCAACTCCCGACTAGCGGGGTGAGCACAGATACGCAGTATTTT.

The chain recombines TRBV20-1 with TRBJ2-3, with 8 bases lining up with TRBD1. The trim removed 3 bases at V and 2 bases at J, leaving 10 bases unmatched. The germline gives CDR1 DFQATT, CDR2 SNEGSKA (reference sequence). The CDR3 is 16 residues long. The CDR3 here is CSASLAQGAITDTQYF. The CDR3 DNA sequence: TGCAGTGCTAGTTTAGCCCAGGGGGCGATCACAGATACGCAGTATTTT.

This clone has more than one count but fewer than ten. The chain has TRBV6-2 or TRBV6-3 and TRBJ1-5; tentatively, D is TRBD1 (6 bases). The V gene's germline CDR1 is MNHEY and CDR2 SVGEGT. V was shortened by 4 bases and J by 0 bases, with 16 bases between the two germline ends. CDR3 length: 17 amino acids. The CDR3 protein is CASSSNTGQLSNQPQHF. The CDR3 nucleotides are TGTGCCAGCAGTTCAAATACCGGACAGCTTAGCAATCAGCCCCAGCATTTT.

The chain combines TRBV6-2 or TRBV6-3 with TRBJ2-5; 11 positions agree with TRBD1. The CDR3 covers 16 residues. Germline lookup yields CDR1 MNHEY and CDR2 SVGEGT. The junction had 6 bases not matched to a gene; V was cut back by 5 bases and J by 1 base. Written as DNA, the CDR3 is TGTGCCAGCAGTCGGACCGGGACAGGGGGCCAAGAGACCCAGTACTTC. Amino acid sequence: CASSRTGTGGQETQYF.

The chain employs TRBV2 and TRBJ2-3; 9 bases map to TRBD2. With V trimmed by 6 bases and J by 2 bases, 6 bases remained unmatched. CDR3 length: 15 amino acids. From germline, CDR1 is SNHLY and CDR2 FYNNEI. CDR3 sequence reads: CASSLLAGPTDTQYF. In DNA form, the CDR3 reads TGTGCCAGCAGCCTTCTAGCGGGGCCCACAGATACGCAGTATTTT.

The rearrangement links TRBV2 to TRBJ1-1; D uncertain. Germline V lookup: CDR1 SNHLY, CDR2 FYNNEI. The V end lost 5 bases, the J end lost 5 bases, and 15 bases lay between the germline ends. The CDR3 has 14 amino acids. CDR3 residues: CASSRTGMYTEAFF. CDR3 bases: TGTGCCAGCAGTCGGACCGGGATGTATACTGAAGCTTTCTTT.

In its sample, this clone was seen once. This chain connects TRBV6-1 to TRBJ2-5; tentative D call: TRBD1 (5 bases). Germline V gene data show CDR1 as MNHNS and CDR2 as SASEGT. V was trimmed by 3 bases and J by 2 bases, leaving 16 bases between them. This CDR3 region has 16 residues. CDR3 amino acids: CASSDGLGQGQETQYF. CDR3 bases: TGTGCCAGCAGTGACGGGCTCGGCCAGGGACAAGAGACCCAGTACTTC.

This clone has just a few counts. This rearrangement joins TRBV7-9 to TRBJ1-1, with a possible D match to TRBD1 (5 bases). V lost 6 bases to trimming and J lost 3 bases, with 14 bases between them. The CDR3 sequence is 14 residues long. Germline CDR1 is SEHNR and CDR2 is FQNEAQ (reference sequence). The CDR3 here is CASSIQGVHTEAFF. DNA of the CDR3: TGTGCCAGCAGTATCCAGGGTGTTCACACTGAAGCTTTCTTT.

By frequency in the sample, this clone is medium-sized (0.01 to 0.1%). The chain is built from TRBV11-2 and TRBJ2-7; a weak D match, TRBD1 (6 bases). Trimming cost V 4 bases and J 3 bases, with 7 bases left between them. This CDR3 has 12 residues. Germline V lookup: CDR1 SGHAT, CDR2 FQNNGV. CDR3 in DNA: TGTGCCAGCAGCTACAGGGACTACGAGCAGTACTTC. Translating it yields CASSYRDYEQYF.

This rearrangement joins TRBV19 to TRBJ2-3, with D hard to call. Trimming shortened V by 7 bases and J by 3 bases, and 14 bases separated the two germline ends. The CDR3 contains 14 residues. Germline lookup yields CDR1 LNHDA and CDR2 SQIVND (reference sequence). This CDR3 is CASKTEQETDTQYF. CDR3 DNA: TGTGCCAGTAAGACGGAGCAAGAGACAGATACGCAGTATTTT.

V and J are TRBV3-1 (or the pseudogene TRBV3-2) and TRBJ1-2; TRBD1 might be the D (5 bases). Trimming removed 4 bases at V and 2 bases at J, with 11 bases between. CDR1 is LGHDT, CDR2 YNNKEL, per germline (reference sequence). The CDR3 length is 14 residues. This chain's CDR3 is CASSPGLQNYGYTF. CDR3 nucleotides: TGTGCCAGCAGCCCGGGACTGCAGAACTATGGCTACACCTTC.

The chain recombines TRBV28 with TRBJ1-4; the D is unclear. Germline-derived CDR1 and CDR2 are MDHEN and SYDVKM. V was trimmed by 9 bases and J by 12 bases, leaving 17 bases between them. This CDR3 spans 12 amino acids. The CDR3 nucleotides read TGTGCCAGTAGTCAGGAGGTGACGGAACTGTTTTTT. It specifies CASSQEVTELFF.

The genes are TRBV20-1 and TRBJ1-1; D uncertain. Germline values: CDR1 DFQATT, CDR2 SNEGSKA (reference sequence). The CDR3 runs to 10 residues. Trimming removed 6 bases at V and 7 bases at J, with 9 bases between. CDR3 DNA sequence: TGCAGTGCCCGCAGACTTGAAGCTTTCTTT. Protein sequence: CSARRLEAFF.

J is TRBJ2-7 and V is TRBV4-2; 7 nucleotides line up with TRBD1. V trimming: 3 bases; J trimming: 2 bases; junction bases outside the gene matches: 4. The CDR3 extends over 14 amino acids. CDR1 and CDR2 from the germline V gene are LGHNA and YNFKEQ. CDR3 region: CASSHRDRPYEQYF. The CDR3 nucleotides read TGTGCCAGCAGCCACCGGGACAGACCCTACGAGCAGTACTTC.

For the CDR3, the DNA is TGCACCAGCAGCCAAGACAAAACCCGGACTAGCGGGGACTACGAGCAGTACTTC. Its translation is CTSSQDKTRTSGDYEQYF. This chain connects TRBV1 to TRBJ2-7; the D call in the table, TRBD2, was not verified against the DNA. TRBV1 is an annotated pseudogene. This CDR3 contains 18 residues.

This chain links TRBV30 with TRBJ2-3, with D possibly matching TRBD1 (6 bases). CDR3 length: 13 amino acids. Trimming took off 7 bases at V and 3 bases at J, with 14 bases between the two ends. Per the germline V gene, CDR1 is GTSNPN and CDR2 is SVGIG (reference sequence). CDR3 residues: CAFWTAKTDTQYF. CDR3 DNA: TGTGCCTTCTGGACAGCGAAAACAGATACGCAGTATTTT.